These 26 T cell receptor beta chains came from one sample sequenced in a study of blood T cells in healthy people across ages. Using a J-beta primer mix together with a sample-barcoded 5' primer, a second PCR was run for about 7 to 12 cycles. One entry per CDR3 protein results from TCRdb running MiXCR on the 5' RACE reads. The sample records more than 800,000 distinct CDR3 sequences, about 28% being singletons. Sequencing was carried out using blood. The receptors were gathered from a woman of 80 years or more in good health.

The chain recombines TRBV4-1 with TRBJ2-2; D is unresolved. V was cut by 0 bases and J by 2 bases, with 4 bases left in between. CDR1 is MGHRA, CDR2 YSYEKL, per germline. The CDR3 sequence is 14 residues long. This chain's CDR3 is CASSQDYNTGELFF. In DNA, the CDR3 is TGCGCCAGCAGCCAAGATTATAACACCGGGGAGCTGTTTTTT.

Many counts were recorded for this clonotype. The CDR3 is CASSQDTDRGTDTQYF. CDR3 nucleotide sequence: TGTGCCAGCAGCCAAGATACGGATAGGGGCACAGATACGCAGTATTTT. The chain has TRBV4-2 and TRBJ2-3; D remains ambiguous. This CDR3 is 16 amino acids long. Germline-derived CDR1 and CDR2 are LGHNA and YNFKEQ. V was clipped by 0 bases and J by 1 base, with 11 bases between them.

The chain has TRBV18 and TRBJ2-5; a weak D match, TRBD2 (5 bases). The ends were cut back, 4 bases at V and 2 bases at J, with 11 bases in the middle. Germline CDR1 and CDR2: KGHSH and LQKENI. This CDR3 is built from 14 residues. DNA of the CDR3: TGTGCCAGCTCACGCCTCAGCGGACAAGAGACCCAGTACTTC. Encoded protein: CASSRLSGQETQYF.

This clonotype was seen at least ten times. The chain is built from TRBV6-5 and TRBJ2-3; D is unresolved. Germline assignment: CDR1 MNHEY and CDR2 SVGAGI. The CDR3 has 13 residues. V was trimmed by 6 bases and J by 1 base, leaving 8 bases between them. In DNA, the CDR3 is TGTGCCAGCAGGGACGAGGGCACAGATACGCAGTATTTT. Encoded protein: CASRDEGTDTQYF.

A few counts support this clonotype. The V and J genes are TRBV28 and TRBJ1-6; D remains ambiguous. Germline-derived CDR1 and CDR2 are MDHEN and SYDVKM. The CDR3 runs to 14 residues. Trimming pared 3 bases from V and 6 bases from J, leaving 9 bases between. CDR3 residues: CASSLGSANSPLHF. The DNA for the CDR3 is TGTGCCAGCAGTTTGGGGTCAGCTAATTCACCCCTCCACTTT.

In this sample, this clonotype turned up many times. J is TRBJ2-7 and V is TRBV7-2; D is possibly TRBD2 (6 bases). Trimming pared 6 bases from V and 0 bases from J, leaving 15 bases between. Germline CDR1 and CDR2: SGHTA and FQGNSA. The CDR3 runs 15 residues. The CDR3, as DNA: TGTGCCAGCAGTTACCTAGGAGGGAACTCCTACGAGCAGTACTTC. Protein: CASSYLGGNSYEQYF.

This clonotype was counted many times. The gene calls are TRBV27 and TRBJ2-7, with D perhaps TRBD1 or TRBD2 (5 bases each). Germline-derived CDR1 and CDR2 are MNHEY and SMNVEV (reference sequence). The V end lost 8 bases, the J end lost 2 bases, and 16 bases lay between the germline ends. CDR3 length: 14 residues. The DNA of the CDR3 is TGTGCCAGCGCCTCCGGGACGGCCACCTACGAGCAGTACTTC. The encoded protein is CASASGTATYEQYF.

The sample holds a few counts of this clonotype. The rearrangement joins TRBV21-1 to TRBJ1-5. TRBV21-1 has pseudogene status. There are 13 residues in the CDR3. The CDR3 reads CASSKTENQPQHF. The CDR3 DNA sequence: TGTGCCAGCAGCAAAACAGAGAATCAGCCCCAGCATTTT.

This clonotype was recorded many times. DNA for the CDR3: TGTGCCAGCAGCCCCCGAAGTGGGTCCCTGGGGGGACACACGACCTACGAGCAGTACTTC. Protein: CASSPRSGSLGGHTTYEQYF. The V call is TRBV9, the J call TRBJ2-7; D could derive from TRBD1 or TRBD2 (6 bases each). V lost 4 bases, J lost 2 bases, and 31 bases lay in between. The CDR3 sequence is 20 residues long. The germline gives CDR1 SGDLS, CDR2 YYNGEE.

This clonotype has a count of ten or more. In nucleotides, the CDR3 is TGTGCCAGCAGCCGGGGTGACAACAACCAAGAGACCCAGTACTTC. Protein: CASSRGDNNQETQYF. J is TRBJ2-5 and V is TRBV5-5, with D tentatively TRBD2 (5 bases). Germline V gene data show CDR1 as SGHKS and CDR2 as YYEKEE (reference sequence). Trimming removed 4 bases from V and 0 bases from J, with 13 bases in between. This CDR3 comprises 15 residues.

This clonotype was found many times. The CDR3 bases are TGTGCCAGCAGAGGGGACTCCTACGAGCAGTACTTC. Amino acids: CASRGDSYEQYF. The genes are TRBV28 and TRBJ2-7, with D perhaps matching TRBD1 (5 bases). CDR1 and CDR2 (germline): MDHEN, SYDVKM. V lost 6 bases, J lost 0 bases, and 6 bases lay in between. The CDR3 length is 12 residues.

The V call is TRBV24-1, the J call TRBJ1-2, with D hard to call. Germline V gene data show CDR1 as KGHDR and CDR2 as SFDVKD. Trimming pared 5 bases from V and 6 bases from J, leaving 3 bases between. The CDR3 length is 10 residues. The CDR3 DNA is TGTGCCACCAGTGGTCATGGCTACACCTTC. Its protein product is CATSGHGYTF.

In this sample, this clonotype turned up a few times. Being one base from a much bigger clone, this may be a read error. The rearrangement uses TRBV6-5 and TRBJ2-7; no clear D gene. This CDR3 is 12 amino acids long. Trimming cost V 6 bases and J 7 bases, with 13 bases left between them. CDR1 is MNHEY, CDR2 SVGAGI, per germline. The CDR3 here is CASSILDGEQYF. The CDR3, as DNA: TGTGCCAGCAGCATATTGGACGGTGAGCAGTACTTC.

The chain links TRBV10-3 to TRBJ2-5; 11 bases fit TRBD2. The CDR3 extends over 14 amino acids. Trimming removed 6 bases from V and 4 bases from J; junction bases left unmatched: 4. Germline CDR1 and CDR2: ENHRY and SYGVKD. DNA of the CDR3: TGTGCCATCAGAGTAGCGGGAGGGGCAGAGACCCAGTACTTC. Its translation: CAIRVAGGAETQYF.

Regarding this clonotype: A much larger clone differs by one base, so this may be a read error. The chain links TRBV10-3 to TRBJ1-2; the match to TRBD1 covers 8 bases. Per the germline V gene, CDR1 is ENHRY and CDR2 is SYGVKD. This CDR3 is built from 13 residues. Losses at the gene ends were 6 bases for V and 7 bases for J; bases not matched to a gene: 7. The CDR3 DNA follows: TGTGCCATCAGCGGACAGGGATCGAGTGGCTACACCTTC. Amino acids: CAISGQGSSGYTF.

This clonotype has just a few counts. The V gene is TRBV12-3 or TRBV12-4, the J gene TRBJ1-5, with TRBD1 as a possible D gene (5 bases). The CDR3 is 13 amino acids. V was pared by 7 bases and J by 4 bases, with 11 bases between. CDR3 residues: CASTMGGNQPQHF. The CDR3 DNA sequence: TGTGCCAGCACCATGGGGGGGAATCAGCCCCAGCATTTT.

V and J are TRBV5-1 and TRBJ1-3, with a tentative D call TRBD1 (6 bases). In germline, CDR1 is SGHRS, CDR2 YFSETQ. The V gene lost 6 bases and the J gene lost 8 bases, with 18 bases spanning the gap. This CDR3 contains 14 residues. CDR3 nucleotides: TGCGCCAGCACCATGGGGGGCAATCGGGACACCATATATTTT. Translated: CASTMGGNRDTIYF.

Notes on this clonotype: At one boundary the junction diverges from the germline segment, which might be a read error. The chain uses TRBV9 and TRBJ2-5; the match to TRBD2 covers 11 bases. CDR1 and CDR2 (germline): SGDLS, YYNGEE. The CDR3 runs 15 residues. The CDR3 sequence: CTSIHSGGALQEQYF. CDR3 coding DNA: TGTACCAGCATCCATAGCGGGGGGGCACTGCAAGAGCAGTACTTC.

The chain combines TRBV3-1 with TRBJ2-3; D is uncertain. Germline loops: CDR1 LGHDT, CDR2 YNNKEL (reference sequence). Trimming stripped 1 base from V and 2 bases from J, with 10 bases between. This CDR3 region has 15 residues. For the CDR3, the DNA is TGTGCCAGCAGCCAAGGCTTAGGCGCCACAGATACGCAGTATTTT. Protein product: CASSQGLGATDTQYF.

This clonotype was seen many times. CDR3 protein: CASSLDGRQNIQYF. CDR3 bases: TGTGCCAGCAGTTTGGACGGCCGGCAGAACATTCAGTACTTC. V usage is TRBV28 and J usage is TRBJ2-4; no clear D gene. Germline CDR1 reads MDHEN; CDR2 reads SYDVKM. The CDR3 is 14 residues long. V was pared by 3 bases and J by 7 bases, with 13 bases between.

This clonotype was counted only a few times. The V and J genes are TRBV12-3 or TRBV12-4 and TRBJ2-5; a weak D match, TRBD1 (5 bases). V was cut by 6 bases and J by 5 bases, with 19 bases left in between. CDR3 length: 15 residues. In nucleotides, the CDR3 is TGTGCCAGCAGCCAACTTATAGGGGAACGGGAGACCCAGTACTTC. Its protein product is CASSQLIGERETQYF.

The sample holds many counts of this clonotype. The chain employs TRBV20-1 and TRBJ2-5; 7 nucleotides align to TRBD2. V shed 0 bases, J shed 5 bases, and the junction held 12 bases outside the gene matches. Germline CDR1 is DFQATT and CDR2 is SNEGSKA (reference sequence). The CDR3 contains 16 residues. Here the CDR3 reads CSARDPGGTLGETQYF. CDR3 coding DNA: TGCAGTGCTAGAGATCCGGGGGGAACCTTGGGGGAGACCCAGTACTTC.

The V call is TRBV7-2, the J call TRBJ1-2, with unresolved D. This CDR3 has 14 residues. With 5 bases removed from V and 4 bases from J, the gap between germline ends came to 14 bases. Per germline, CDR1 SGHTA and CDR2 FQGNSA. The CDR3 DNA sequence: TGTGCCAGCAGCGCCTACATAAACAGCTATGGCTACACCTTC. Amino acid sequence: CASSAYINSYGYTF.

This clonotype was recorded many times. The chain carries TRBV11-1 and TRBJ2-1; weak D call: TRBD1 (6 bases). The germline V gene has CDR1 SGHAT and CDR2 FQDESV (reference sequence). This CDR3 contains 14 residues. The V gene lost 8 bases and the J gene lost 6 bases, with 17 bases spanning the gap. CDR3 sequence: CASGWQGNINEQFF. CDR3 sequence (DNA): TGTGCCAGCGGTTGGCAGGGGAACATCAATGAGCAGTTCTTC.

The CDR3, as DNA: TGCAGTGCTAAAAGAGCCCAAGAGACCCAGTACTTC. Translation: CSAKRAQETQYF. The gene calls are TRBV20-1 and TRBJ2-5; no clear D gene. Trimming took off 4 bases at V and 1 base at J, with 7 bases between the two ends. The CDR3 extends over 12 amino acids. CDR1 is DFQATT, CDR2 SNEGSKA, per germline (reference sequence).

This clonotype was seen many times. The chain links TRBV6-5 to TRBJ2-3, with D tentatively TRBD2 (5 bases). With 2 bases removed from V and 0 bases from J, the gap between germline ends came to 15 bases. The CDR3 runs to 17 residues. Germline V gene data show CDR1 as MNHEY and CDR2 as SVGAGI. In nucleotides, the CDR3 is TGTGCCAGCAGTTACGTCGGGGTAGGGAAGAGCACAGATACGCAGTATTTT. Protein product: CASSYVGVGKSTDTQYF.